This T cell receptor beta chain was documented in a study of OX40 agonist ivuxolimab in advanced cancers. As for the study in general: Administration of intravenous ivuxolimab to patients occurred every 2 weeks at 0.01 to 10 mg/kg. General study findings and limits: The authors did not determine the antigen specificity of the expanded peripheral T cells. Fewer expanded clones were found on average in CD4+ than in CD8+ T cells.

A note on this clone: Its antigen is unidentified.

The CDR3 length is 15 residues. Germline trimming cut 5 bases from V and 4 bases from J; bases unmatched to any gene: 7. The germline V gene has CDR1 MNHNS and CDR2 SASEGT. TCRdb keeps only in-frame clones here, not all; method: immunoSEQ multiplex PCR. The sample holds 65,000 to 80,000 clones, around 87% seen once. Cycle 7 day 1, cycle 4 day 1, and baseline were the timepoints at which blood was sampled. The clonotype originates from an adult with an advanced solid tumor such as melanoma, head and neck, liver or kidney cancer. Sample: CD4+ or CD8+ T cells sorted from blood, taken in a trial of the OX40 agonist ivuxolimab. This chain connects TRBV6-1 to TRBJ1-4, with 7 positions matching TRBD1. The CDR3 reads CASSQRQGFNEKLFF. CDR3 DNA: TGTGCCAGCAGTCAAAGACAGGGCTTTAATGAAAAACTGTTTTTT.